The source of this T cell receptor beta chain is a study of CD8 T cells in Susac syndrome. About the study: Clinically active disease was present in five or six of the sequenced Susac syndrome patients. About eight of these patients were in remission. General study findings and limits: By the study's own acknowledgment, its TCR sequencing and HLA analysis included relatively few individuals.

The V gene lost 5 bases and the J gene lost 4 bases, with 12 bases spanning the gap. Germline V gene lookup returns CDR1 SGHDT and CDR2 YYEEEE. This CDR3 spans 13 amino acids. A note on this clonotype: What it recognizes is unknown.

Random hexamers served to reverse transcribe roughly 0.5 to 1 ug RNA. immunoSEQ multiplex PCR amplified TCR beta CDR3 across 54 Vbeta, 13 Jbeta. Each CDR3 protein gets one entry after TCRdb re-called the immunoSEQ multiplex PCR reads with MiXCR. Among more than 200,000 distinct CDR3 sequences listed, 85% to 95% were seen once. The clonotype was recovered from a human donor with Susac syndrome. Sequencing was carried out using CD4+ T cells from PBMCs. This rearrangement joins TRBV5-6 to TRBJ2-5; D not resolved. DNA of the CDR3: TGTGCCAGCAGGCCCCATGGGCGAGAGACCCAGTACTTC. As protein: CASRPHGRETQYF. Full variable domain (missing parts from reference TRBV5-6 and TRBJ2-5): DAGVTQSPTHLIKTRGQQVTLRCSPKSGHDTVSWYQQALGQGPQFIFQYYEEEERQRGNFPDRFSGHQFPNYSSELNVNALLLGDSALYLCASRPHGRETQYFGPGTRLLVL.